A selection of T cell receptor beta chains follows, all from one sample in a study of cytomegalovirus exposure and HLA in healthy donors. TCRdb keeps only in-frame clones here, not all; method: immunoSEQ multiplex PCR. The sample records about 120,000 clones, 70% to 80% being singletons. Input material: PBMCs. The source is a man aged 45-65 years in good health and CMV-seropositive. Each CDR3 is given with its conserved first and last residue. The D gene is left open where the match is weak. Size is omitted from some rows. Given values are once, few, many or a class for expanded clones.

clone size	V gene	D gene	J gene	CDR3 protein	CDR3 DNA
few	TRBV5-4	TRBD1	TRBJ1-4	CASSAGQNNEKLFF	TGTGCCAGCAGCGCGGGACAGAATAATGAAAAACTGTTTTTT
few	TRBV6-1	TRBD1	TRBJ1-1	CASSETGAANTEAFF	TGTGCCAGCAGTGAAACAGGGGCGGCGAACACTGAAGCTTTCTTT
.	TRBV7-8	.	TRBJ1-1	CASSFSISNTEAFF	TGTGCCAGCAGCTTTTCTATTTCGAACACTGAAGCTTTCTTT
.	TRBV28	TRBD1	TRBJ1-1	CASSLGQGGTEAFF	TGTGCCAGCAGTCTGGGACAGGGGGGGACTGAAGCTTTCTTT
few	TRBV7-9	.	TRBJ1-5	CASSPAQGNQPQHF	TGTGCCAGCAGCCCCGCACAGGGAAATCAGCCCCAGCATTTT
few	TRBV29-1	TRBD1	TRBJ1-2	CSVAGTGGNYGYTF	TGCAGCGTCGCCGGGACAGGGGGTAACTATGGCTACACCTTC
.	TRBV28	TRBD1	TRBJ2-7	CASSRPQGDAYEQYF	TGTGCCAGCAGTAGACCACAGGGGGATGCCTACGAGCAGTACTTC
.	TRBV18	.	TRBJ1-1	CASSPLADMNTEAFF	TGTGCCAGCTCACCCCTCGCCGACATGAACACTGAAGCTTTCTTT
.	TRBV30	.	TRBJ2-5	CAWKRAGETQYF	TGTGCCTGGAAGAGGGCTGGAGAGACCCAGTACTTC
.	TRBV2	.	TRBJ1-2	CASSPSYGARRGGYTF	TGTGCCAGCAGTCCCTCGTACGGCGCCAGGCGGGGTGGCTACACCTTC
.	TRBV6-1	.	TRBJ2-3	CASSESGVWTDTQYF	TGTGCCAGCAGTGAATCGGGGGTCTGGACAGATACGCAGTATTTT
.	TRBV30	.	TRBJ2-2	CAWSVGRTNTGELFF	TGTGCCTGGAGTGTAGGCAGGACGAACACCGGGGAGCTGTTTTTT
.	TRBV6-1	.	TRBJ1-5	CASSVRSEGQPQHF	TGTGCCAGCAGTGTCCGCTCGGAGGGTCAGCCCCAGCATTTT
.	TRBV5-5	.	TRBJ1-2	CASILAGGVNYGYTF	TGTGCCAGCATCTTAGCGGGAGGTGTTAACTATGGCTACACCTTC
.	TRBV27	.	TRBJ1-2	CASSSRDPRVGGGYTF	TGTGCCAGCAGTTCTCGGGACCCGAGGGTAGGAGGGGGCTACACCTTC